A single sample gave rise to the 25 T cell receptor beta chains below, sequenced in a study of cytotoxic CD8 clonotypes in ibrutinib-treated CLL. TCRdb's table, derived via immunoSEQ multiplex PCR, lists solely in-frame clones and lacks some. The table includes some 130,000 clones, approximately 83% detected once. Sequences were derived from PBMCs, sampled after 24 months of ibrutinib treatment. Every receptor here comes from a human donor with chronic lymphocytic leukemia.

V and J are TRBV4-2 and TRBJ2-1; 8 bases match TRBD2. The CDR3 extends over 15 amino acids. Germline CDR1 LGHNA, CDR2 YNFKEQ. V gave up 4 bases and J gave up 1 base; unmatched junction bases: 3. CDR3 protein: CASSRSGDSYNEQFF. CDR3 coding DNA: TGTGCCAGCAGCCGTAGCGGGGATTCCTACAATGAGCAGTTCTTC.

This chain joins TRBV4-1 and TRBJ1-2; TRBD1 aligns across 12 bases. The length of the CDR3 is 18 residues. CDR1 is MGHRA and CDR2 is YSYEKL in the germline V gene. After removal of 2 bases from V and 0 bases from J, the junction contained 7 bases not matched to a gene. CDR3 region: CASSQYRDRGRPNYGYTF. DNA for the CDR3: TGCGCCAGCAGCCAATACCGGGACAGGGGGCGGCCTAACTATGGCTACACCTTC.

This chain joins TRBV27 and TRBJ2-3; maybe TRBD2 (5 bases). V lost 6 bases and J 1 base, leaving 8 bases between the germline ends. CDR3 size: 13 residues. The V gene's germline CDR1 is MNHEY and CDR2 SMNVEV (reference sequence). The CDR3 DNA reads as TGTGCCAGCAGCCACGGGGGCACAGATACGCAGTATTTT. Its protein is CASSHGGTDTQYF.

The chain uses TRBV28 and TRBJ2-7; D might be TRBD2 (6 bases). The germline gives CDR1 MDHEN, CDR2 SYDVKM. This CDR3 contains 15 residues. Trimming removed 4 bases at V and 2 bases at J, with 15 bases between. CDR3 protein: CASSSPPRGTYEQYF. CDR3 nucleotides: TGTGCCAGCAGTTCACCACCTCGGGGGACCTACGAGCAGTACTTC.

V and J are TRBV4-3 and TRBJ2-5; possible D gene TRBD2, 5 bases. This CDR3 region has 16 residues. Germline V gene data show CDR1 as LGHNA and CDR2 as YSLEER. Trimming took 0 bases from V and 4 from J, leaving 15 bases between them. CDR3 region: CASSQDGRGYGETQYF. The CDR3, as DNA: TGCGCCAGCAGCCAAGATGGTCGGGGTTACGGAGAGACCCAGTACTTC.

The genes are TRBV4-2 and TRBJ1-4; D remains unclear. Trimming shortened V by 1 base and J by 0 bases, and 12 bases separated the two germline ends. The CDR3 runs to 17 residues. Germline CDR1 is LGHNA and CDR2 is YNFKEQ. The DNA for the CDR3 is TGTGCCAGCAGCCAAGGTCGCAGCAGAACAACTAATGAAAAACTGTTTTTT. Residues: CASSQGRSRTTNEKLFF.

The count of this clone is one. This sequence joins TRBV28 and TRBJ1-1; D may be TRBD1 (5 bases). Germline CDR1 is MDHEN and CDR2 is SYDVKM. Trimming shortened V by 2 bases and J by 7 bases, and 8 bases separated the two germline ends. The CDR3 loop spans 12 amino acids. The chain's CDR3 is CASSLRRGEAFF. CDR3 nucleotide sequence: TGTGCCAGCAGTTTACGGAGGGGTGAAGCTTTCTTT.

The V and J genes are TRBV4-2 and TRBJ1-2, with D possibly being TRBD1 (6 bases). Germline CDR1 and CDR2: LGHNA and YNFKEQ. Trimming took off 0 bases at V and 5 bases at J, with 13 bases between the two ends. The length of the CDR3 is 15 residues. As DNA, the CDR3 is TGTGCCAGCAGCCAAGATCTGACAGGACAATATGGCTACACCTTC. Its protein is CASSQDLTGQYGYTF.

The DNA for the CDR3 is TGTGCCAGCAGTCAAGGACTAGCGGGACCGATCGAGCAGTACTTC. It codes for CASSQGLAGPIEQYF. The chain combines TRBV27 with TRBJ2-7, with TRBD2 matching 12 bases. CDR1 and CDR2 (germline): MNHEY, SMNVEV (reference sequence). This CDR3 has 15 residues. V trimming: 5 bases; J trimming: 6 bases; junction bases outside the gene matches: 8.

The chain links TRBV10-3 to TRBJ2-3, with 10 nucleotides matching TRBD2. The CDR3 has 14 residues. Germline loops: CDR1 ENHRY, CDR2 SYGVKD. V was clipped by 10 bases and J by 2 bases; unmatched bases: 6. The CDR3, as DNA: TGTGCCAGCCTAAGCGGGGGGGCCACAGATACGCAGTATTTT. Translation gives CASLSGGATDTQYF.

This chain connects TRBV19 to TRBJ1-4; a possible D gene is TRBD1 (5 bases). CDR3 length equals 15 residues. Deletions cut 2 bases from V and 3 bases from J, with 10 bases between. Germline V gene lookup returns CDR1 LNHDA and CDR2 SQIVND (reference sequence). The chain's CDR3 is CASSIWGEANEKLFF. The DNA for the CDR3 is TGTGCCAGTAGTATATGGGGGGAAGCTAATGAAAAACTGTTTTTT. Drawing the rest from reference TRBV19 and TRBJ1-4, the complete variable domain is DGGITQSPKYLFRKEGQNVTLSCEQNLNHDAMYWYRQDPGQGLRLIYYSQIVNDFQKGDIAEGYSVSREKKESFPLTVTSAQKNPTAFYLCASSIWGEANEKLFFGSGTQLSVL.

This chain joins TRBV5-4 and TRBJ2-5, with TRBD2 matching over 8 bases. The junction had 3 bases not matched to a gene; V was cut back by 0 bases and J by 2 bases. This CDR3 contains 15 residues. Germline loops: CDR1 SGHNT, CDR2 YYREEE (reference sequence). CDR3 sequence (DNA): TGTGCCAGCAGCTTGGCCACTAGCGGACAAGAGACCCAGTACTTC. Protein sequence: CASSLATSGQETQYF.

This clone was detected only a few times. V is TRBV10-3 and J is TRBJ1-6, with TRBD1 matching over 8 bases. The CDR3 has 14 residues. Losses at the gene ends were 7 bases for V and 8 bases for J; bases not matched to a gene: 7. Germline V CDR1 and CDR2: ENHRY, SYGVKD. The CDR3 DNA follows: TGTGCCATCACCCACGGACAGGGAGATTCACCCCTCCACTTT. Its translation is CAITHGQGDSPLHF.

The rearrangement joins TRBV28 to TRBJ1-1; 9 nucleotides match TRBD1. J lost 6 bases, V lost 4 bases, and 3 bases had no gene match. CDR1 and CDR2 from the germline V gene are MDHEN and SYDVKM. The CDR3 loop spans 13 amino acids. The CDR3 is CASSSRDRAEAFF. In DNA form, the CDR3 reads TGTGCCAGCAGTTCGAGGGACAGGGCTGAAGCTTTCTTT.

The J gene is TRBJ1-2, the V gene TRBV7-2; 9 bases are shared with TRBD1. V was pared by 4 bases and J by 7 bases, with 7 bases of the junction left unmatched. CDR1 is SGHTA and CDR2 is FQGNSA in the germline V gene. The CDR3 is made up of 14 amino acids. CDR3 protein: CASSSLQGALGYTF. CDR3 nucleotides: TGTGCCAGCAGCTCCCTACAGGGGGCGCTTGGCTACACCTTC.

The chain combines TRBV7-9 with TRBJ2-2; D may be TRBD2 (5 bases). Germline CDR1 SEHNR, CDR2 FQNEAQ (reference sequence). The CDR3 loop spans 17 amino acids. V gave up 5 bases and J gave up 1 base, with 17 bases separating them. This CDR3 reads CASSVLASGKNTGELFF. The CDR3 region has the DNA TGTGCCAGCAGCGTACTGGCCTCCGGGAAGAACACCGGGGAGCTGTTTTTT.

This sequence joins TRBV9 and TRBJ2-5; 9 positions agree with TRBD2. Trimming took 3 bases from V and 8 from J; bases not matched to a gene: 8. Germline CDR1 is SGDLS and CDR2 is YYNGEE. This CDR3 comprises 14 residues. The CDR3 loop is CASSAPELAGTQYF. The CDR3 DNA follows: TGTGCCAGCAGCGCCCCCGAGCTAGCGGGAACCCAGTACTTC. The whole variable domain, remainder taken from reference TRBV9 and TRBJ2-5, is DSGVTQTPKHLITATGQRVTLRCSPRSGDLSVYWYQQSLDQGLQFLIQYYNGEERAKGNILERFSAQQFPDLHSELNLSSLELGDSALYFCASSAPELAGTQYFGPGTRLLVL.

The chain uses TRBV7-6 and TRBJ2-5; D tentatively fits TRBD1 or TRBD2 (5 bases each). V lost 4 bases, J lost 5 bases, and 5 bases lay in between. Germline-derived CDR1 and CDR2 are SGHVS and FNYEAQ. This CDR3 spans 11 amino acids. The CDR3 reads CASSWGETQYF. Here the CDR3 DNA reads TGTGCCAGCAGCTGGGGGGAGACCCAGTACTTC. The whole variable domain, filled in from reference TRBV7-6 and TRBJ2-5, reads GAGVSQSPRYKVTKRGQDVALRCDPISGHVSLYWYRQALGQGPEFLTYFNYEAQQDKSGLPNDRFSAERPEGSISTLTIQRTEQRDSAMYRCASSWGETQYFGPGTRLLVL.

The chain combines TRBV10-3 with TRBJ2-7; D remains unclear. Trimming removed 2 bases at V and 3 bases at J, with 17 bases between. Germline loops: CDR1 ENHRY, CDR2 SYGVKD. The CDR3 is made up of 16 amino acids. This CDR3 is CAISEGFVSGVYEQYF. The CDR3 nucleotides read TGTGCCATCAGTGAGGGGTTTGTGTCTGGGGTCTACGAGCAGTACTTC.

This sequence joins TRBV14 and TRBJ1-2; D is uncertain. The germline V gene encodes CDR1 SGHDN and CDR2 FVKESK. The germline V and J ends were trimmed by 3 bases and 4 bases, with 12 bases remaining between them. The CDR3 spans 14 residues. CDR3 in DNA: TGTGCCAGCAGCCAGCAGAGCTCACTCTATGGCTACACCTTC. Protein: CASSQQSSLYGYTF.

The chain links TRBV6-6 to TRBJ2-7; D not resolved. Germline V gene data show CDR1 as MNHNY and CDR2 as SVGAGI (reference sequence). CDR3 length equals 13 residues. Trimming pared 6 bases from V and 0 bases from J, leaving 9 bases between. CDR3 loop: CASRKASSYEQYF. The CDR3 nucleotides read TGTGCCAGCAGGAAGGCCTCCTCCTACGAGCAGTACTTC.

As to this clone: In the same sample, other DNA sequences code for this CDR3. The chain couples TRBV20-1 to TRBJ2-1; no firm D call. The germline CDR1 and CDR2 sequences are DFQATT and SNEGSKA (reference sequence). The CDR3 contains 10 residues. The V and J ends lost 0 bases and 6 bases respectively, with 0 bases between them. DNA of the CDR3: TGCAGTGCTAGAGACAATGAGCAGTTCTTC. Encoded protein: CSARDNEQFF.

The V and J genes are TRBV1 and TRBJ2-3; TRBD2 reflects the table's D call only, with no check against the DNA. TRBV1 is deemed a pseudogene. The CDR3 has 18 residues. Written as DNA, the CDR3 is TGCACCAGCAGCCAAGAAGCTATATTTGCGGCTAGCACAGATACGCAGTATTTT. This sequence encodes CTSSQEAIFAASTDTQYF.

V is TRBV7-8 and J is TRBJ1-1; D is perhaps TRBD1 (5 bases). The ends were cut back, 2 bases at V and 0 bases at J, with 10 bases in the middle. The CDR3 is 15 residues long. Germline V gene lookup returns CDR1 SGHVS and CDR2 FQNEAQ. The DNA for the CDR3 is TGTGCCAGCAGCTTACAGGGTACCATGAACACTGAAGCTTTCTTT. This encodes CASSLQGTMNTEAFF.

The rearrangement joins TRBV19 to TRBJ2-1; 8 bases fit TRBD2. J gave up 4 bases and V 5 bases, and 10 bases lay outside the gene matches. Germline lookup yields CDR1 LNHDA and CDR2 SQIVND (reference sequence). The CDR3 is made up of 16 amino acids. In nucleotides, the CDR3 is TGTGCCAGTAGTTCATCCCAAGGACTAGCTTACAATGAGCAGTTCTTC. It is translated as CASSSSQGLAYNEQFF.